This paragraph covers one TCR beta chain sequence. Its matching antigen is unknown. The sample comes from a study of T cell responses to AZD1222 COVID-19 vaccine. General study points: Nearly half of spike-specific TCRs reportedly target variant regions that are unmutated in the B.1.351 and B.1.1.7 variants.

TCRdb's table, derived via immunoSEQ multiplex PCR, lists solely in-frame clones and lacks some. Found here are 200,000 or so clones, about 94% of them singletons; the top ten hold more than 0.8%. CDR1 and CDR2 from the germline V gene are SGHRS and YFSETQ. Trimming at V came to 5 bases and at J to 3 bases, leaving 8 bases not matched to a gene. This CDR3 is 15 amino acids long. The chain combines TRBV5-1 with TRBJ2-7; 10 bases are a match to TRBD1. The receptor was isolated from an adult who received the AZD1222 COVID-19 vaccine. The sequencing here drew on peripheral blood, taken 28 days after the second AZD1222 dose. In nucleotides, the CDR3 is TGCGCCAGCAGTCTGGGGACAGGGGTCATCTACGAGCAGTACTTC. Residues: CASSLGTGVIYEQYF.